The present T cell receptor (beta chain) was sequenced within a study of T cell repertoires in cytomegalovirus infection. Study context: TCR beta signatures that were public indicated CMV infection and matching HLA type. General study findings and limits: Using cumulative public TCR beta family frequency, the authors identified those who carried CMV together with the relevant HLA.

This CDR3 has 16 residues. The germline CDR1 and CDR2 sequences are MDHEN and SYDVKM. Trimming removed 5 bases at V and 4 bases at J, with 19 bases between. TCRdb recomputed calls from the reads with MiXCR, one row per CDR3 protein. The data show roughly 310,000 distinct CDR3 sequences, 17% seen once. As concerns this clonotype: Its specificity is unknown.

The chain combines TRBV28 with TRBJ2-3; D perhaps matches TRBD1 (5 bases). This clonotype was obtained from a human donor in good health (CMV status not recorded). Some clones in this sample may be carry-over from other donors' samples. Sequencing used PBMCs. The CDR3 DNA follows: TGTGCCAGCAGTCTCAGCTGGGGCGTTACGCCAGATACGCAGTATTTT. Translation: CASSLSWGVTPDTQYF.